The entry that follows covers one T cell receptor beta chain sequence. Original processing methods: Estimates of nucleated cell counts were drawn from the amplification of reference gene primers. Some clones are missing from TCRdb's copy, which holds only in-frame ones; the method was immunoSEQ multiplex PCR. V and J calls plus clone size are reproduced from that table; the DNA served to infer D and trimming. The data hold roughly 100,000 clones, with 77% observed a single time. Trimming removed 5 bases from V and 4 bases from J; junction bases left unmatched: 3. CDR1 is SGHRS and CDR2 is YFSETQ in the germline V gene. This CDR3 contains 12 residues. The sample comes from a study of blood T cell repertoires in COVID-19. About the study: Donors in the United States, Italy and Spain gave samples during acute or convalescent COVID-19. Sources were T cells, B-cell-depleted T cells, or PBMCs; the material itself was cDNA or gDNA.

The chain links TRBV5-1 to TRBJ2-7, with TRBD1 matching over 7 bases. The source of this sequence is a woman of 80 years or more with acute or convalescent COVID-19. The sample comprised peripheral blood. CDR3 in amino acids: CASRSGGYEQYF. The CDR3, as DNA: TGCGCCAGCAGGTCAGGGGGATACGAGCAGTACTTC.